Each of the 24 T cell receptor beta chains below was sequenced from the same sample in a study of shared clonotypes between healthy human individuals. Measured with immunoSEQ multiplex PCR; TCRdb has only the in-frame clones, and not every one. The repertoire holds fewer than 850,000 clones, with 80% to 95% as singletons. The source material was memory CD8+ T cells from PBMCs. Subset of the sample: CD45RO+ cells pooled with CCR7-negative TemRA cells. The receptors here all came from a young man in good health. Some clones in this sample may be carry-over from other donors' samples.

The chain employs TRBV11-1 and TRBJ2-1; 7 bases agree with TRBD2. The CDR3 contains 15 residues. Trimming removed 5 bases from V and 5 bases from J; junction bases left unmatched: 9. Germline lookup yields CDR1 SGHAT and CDR2 FQDESV (reference sequence). CDR3 residues: CASSPLPGGNNEQFF. CDR3 nucleotide sequence: TGTGCCAGCAGCCCCCTCCCGGGAGGTAACAATGAGCAGTTCTTC.

The V and J genes are TRBV15 and TRBJ2-7, with unresolved D. CDR1 is LNHNV, CDR2 YYDKDF, per germline (reference sequence). V was pared by 0 bases and J by 4 bases, with 10 bases between. CDR3 length: 14 amino acids. The CDR3 is CATSRDGYEYEQYF. For the CDR3, the DNA is TGTGCCACCAGCAGAGATGGATACGAATACGAGCAGTACTTC.

J is TRBJ2-5 and V is TRBV28; 7 bases line up with TRBD1. This CDR3 comprises 14 residues. V lost 5 bases, J lost 7 bases, and 10 bases stayed unmatched. Germline V gene sequence: CDR1 MDHEN, CDR2 SYDVKM. The CDR3 protein is CASSGDSSWGTQYF. The CDR3 nucleotides are TGTGCCAGCAGTGGGGACAGTTCTTGGGGGACCCAGTACTTC.

V is TRBV27 and J is TRBJ1-2; a possible D gene is TRBD1 (6 bases). Per the germline V gene, CDR1 is MNHEY and CDR2 is SMNVEV (reference sequence). The CDR3 totals 15 residues. V lost 6 bases and J 0 bases, leaving 14 bases between the germline ends. CDR3 nucleotide sequence: TGTGCCAGCAGCCCGGACAGATCAACTAACTATGGCTACACCTTC. Its protein product is CASSPDRSTNYGYTF.

This rearrangement joins TRBV28 to TRBJ2-7; 11 nucleotides align to TRBD2. CDR3 length: 15 residues. V lost 5 bases to trimming and J lost 5 bases; unmatched junction nucleotides: 8. Germline V lookup: CDR1 MDHEN, CDR2 SYDVKM. The CDR3 sequence: CASSPRLAGPDEQYF. The CDR3 DNA is TGTGCCAGCAGTCCCCGACTAGCGGGACCGGACGAGCAGTACTTC.

The genes are TRBV4-1 and TRBJ1-2; TRBD1 aligns across 9 bases. V dropped 4 bases and J dropped 4; count of bases not matched to a gene: 16. CDR1 and CDR2 (germline): MGHRA, YSYEKL. The CDR3 is made up of 18 amino acids. This chain's CDR3 is CASSPTAETGGMSYGYTF. The CDR3 DNA sequence: TGCGCCAGCAGCCCCACCGCCGAAACAGGGGGCATGAGCTATGGCTACACCTTC.

This clone appeared a single time. The genes are TRBV4-2 and TRBJ2-5; D not certain. TRBJ2-7 explains the end of the DNA better; the J call may be wrong. The germline CDR1 and CDR2 sequences are LGHNA and YNFKEQ. The CDR3 is 14 residues long. CDR3 coding DNA: TGTGCCAGCAGCCAAGAAAACTTTGGGTACGAGCAGTACTTC. Its translation: CASSQENFGYEQYF.

This clone was detected only a few times. The chain links TRBV30 to TRBJ1-1; a possible D gene is TRBD1 (5 bases). Germline CDR1 GTSNPN, CDR2 SVGIG (reference sequence). The CDR3 totals 14 residues. Trimming shortened V by 4 bases and J by 5 bases, and 17 bases separated the two germline ends. The CDR3 is CAWNPIWEGTEAFF. Here the CDR3 DNA reads TGTGCCTGGAATCCCATCTGGGAGGGGACTGAAGCTTTCTTT.

In this sample, this clone turned up a few times. The chain joins TRBV27 to TRBJ2-2; 7 positions match TRBD2. In germline, CDR1 is MNHEY, CDR2 SMNVEV (reference sequence). The CDR3 runs to 16 residues. After removal of 2 bases from V and 5 bases from J, the junction contained 8 bases not matched to a gene. CDR3 loop: CASSLGTIIGTGELFF. As DNA, the CDR3 is TGTGCCAGCAGTTTAGGGACTATAATTGGGACCGGGGAGCTGTTTTTT.

This chain connects TRBV7-9 to TRBJ2-1, with TRBD2 identical over 9 bases. The CDR3 totals 19 residues. Germline CDR1 is SEHNR and CDR2 is FQNEAQ (reference sequence). With 5 bases clipped from V and 0 bases from J, the junction kept 14 bases outside the gene matches. The CDR3 DNA is TGTGCCAGCAGCCATGGGGGGGCTTTGCGGGAGGGCTCCTACAATGAGCAGTTCTTC. Amino acid sequence: CASSHGGALREGSYNEQFF.

The V and J genes are TRBV27 and TRBJ1-2; 11 bases fit TRBD1. The CDR3 extends over 16 amino acids. Germline trimming cut 5 bases from V and 4 bases from J; bases unmatched to any gene: 9. Germline V gives CDR1 MNHEY, CDR2 SMNVEV (reference sequence). For the CDR3, the DNA is TGTGCCAGCAGTCTTAGTCCCGGGACAGGGGGCTATGGCTACACCTTC. Translation gives CASSLSPGTGGYGYTF.

The chain recombines TRBV7-9 with TRBJ2-7; D is uncertain. Between the trimmed V and J ends, which lost 4 bases and 4 bases, there was a span of 17 bases. Germline CDR1 and CDR2: SEHNR and FQNEAQ (reference sequence). The CDR3 loop spans 15 amino acids. The chain's CDR3 is CASSSIIGPSYEQYF. CDR3 DNA sequence: TGTGCCAGCAGCTCTATTATTGGACCATCGTACGAGCAGTACTTC. Complete variable domain (other parts from reference TRBV7-9 and TRBJ2-7): DTGVSQNPRHKITKRGQNVTFRCDPISEHNRLYWYRQTLGQGPEFLTYFQNEAQLEKSRLLSDRFSAERPKGSFSTLEIQRTEQGDSAMYLCASSSIIGPSYEQYFGPGTRLTVT.

V usage is TRBV5-1 and J usage is TRBJ2-2; possible D gene TRBD1, 6 bases. This CDR3 has 16 amino acids. The germline V and J ends were trimmed by 0 bases and 5 bases, with 14 bases remaining between them. The germline gives CDR1 SGHRS, CDR2 YFSETQ. This CDR3 reads CASSLGTEARTGELFF. The CDR3 DNA reads TGCGCCAGCAGCTTGGGGACAGAAGCGAGGACCGGGGAGCTGTTTTTT.

The rearrangement uses TRBV11-2 and TRBJ2-7; 12 nucleotides align to TRBD2. The CDR3 is 15 residues long. Germline V gene lookup returns CDR1 SGHAT and CDR2 FQNNGV. J lost 2 bases, V lost 4 bases, and 3 bases had no gene match. CDR3 protein: CASSSGLAGPYEQYF. The CDR3, as DNA: TGTGCCAGCAGCTCCGGACTAGCGGGACCCTACGAGCAGTACTTC.

This sequence joins TRBV7-2 and TRBJ2-2; D unclear. Germline values: CDR1 SGHTA, CDR2 FQGNSA. The ends were cut back, 2 bases at V and 4 bases at J, with 17 bases in the middle. CDR3 length: 17 amino acids. The CDR3 DNA reads TGTGCCAGCAGCTTATATATGGGATTACTCGCCACCGGGGAGCTGTTTTTT. It translates to CASSLYMGLLATGELFF.

CDR3: CASRPDRHNQPQHF. In DNA, the CDR3 is TGTGCCAGCAGGCCGGACAGACACAATCAGCCCCAGCATTTT. The V call is TRBV28, the J call TRBJ1-5; a possible D gene is TRBD1 (6 bases). Between the trimmed V and J ends, which lost 6 bases and 3 bases, there was a span of 12 bases. Looked up from germline, CDR1 is MDHEN and CDR2 is SYDVKM. The CDR3 has 14 residues.

CDR3 DNA sequence: TGTGCCAGCTCACCGGACGTATGGGCCAGTGCATCCACTGAAGCTTTCTTT. Translated: CASSPDVWASASTEAFF. The chain employs TRBV18 and TRBJ1-1; no reliable D call. With 3 bases removed from V and 4 bases from J, the gap between germline ends came to 21 bases. The germline V gene encodes CDR1 KGHSH and CDR2 LQKENI. This CDR3 is 17 amino acids long.

The CDR3, as DNA: TGTGCCAGCGGCAATACAGGGGAACCCGAAGCTTTCTTT. It codes for CASGNTGEPEAFF. The chain uses TRBV6-5 and TRBJ1-1; 7 bases line up with TRBD1. Germline V gives CDR1 MNHEY, CDR2 SVGAGI. This CDR3 is built from 13 residues. The ends lost 8 bases at V and 8 bases at J; junction bases unmatched: 11.

The rearrangement uses TRBV4-3 and TRBJ1-2; TRBD1 aligns across 7 bases. The length of the CDR3 is 16 residues. Germline CDR1 reads LGHNA; CDR2 reads YSLEER. V lost 0 bases, J lost 2 bases, and 6 bases stayed unmatched. CDR3: CASSQDGTANNYGYTF. CDR3 in DNA: TGCGCCAGCAGCCAAGATGGGACAGCTAACAACTATGGCTACACCTTC.

This chain connects TRBV27 to TRBJ2-7; TRBD1 matches at 10 bases. The germline gives CDR1 MNHEY, CDR2 SMNVEV (reference sequence). This CDR3 region has 14 residues. With V trimmed by 3 bases and J by 8 bases, 7 bases remained unmatched. CDR3 nucleotide sequence: TGTGCCAGCAGTTTGACAGGGGGCTGGAACCAGCAGTACTTC. Residues: CASSLTGGWNQQYF.

The chain uses TRBV5-8 and TRBJ2-7; either TRBD1 or TRBD2 may fit D (5 bases each). Germline V CDR1 and CDR2: SGHTS, YDEGEE. The CDR3 loop spans 15 amino acids. Trimming took 4 bases from V and 4 from J, leaving 18 bases between them. The CDR3 here is CASSPERGVLYEQYF. The DNA of the CDR3 is TGTGCCAGCAGCCCGGAGAGGGGAGTCCTATACGAGCAGTACTTC.

J is TRBJ2-7 and V is TRBV10-3; 7 nucleotides line up with TRBD1. Trimming removed 4 bases from V and 1 base from J; junction bases left unmatched: 4. The CDR3 loop spans 14 amino acids. Germline V gene lookup returns CDR1 ENHRY and CDR2 SYGVKD. The CDR3 sequence is CAISGTGPSYEQYF. Written as DNA, the CDR3 is TGTGCCATCAGTGGGACAGGACCGTCCTACGAGCAGTACTTC.

This clone was detected only once. CDR3 loop: CASSPFRTSGREETQYF. CDR3 in DNA: TGTGCCAGCAGTCCTTTTCGGACTAGCGGGAGGGAAGAGACCCAGTACTTC. The chain carries TRBV28 and TRBJ2-5, with 15 bases matching TRBD2. CDR1 and CDR2 (germline): MDHEN, SYDVKM. This CDR3 has 17 amino acids. V shed 5 bases and J 3 bases; nucleotides not matched to a gene: 7.

As regards this clone: This sample includes further DNA sequences coding for the same CDR3. V usage is TRBV9 and J usage is TRBJ2-7, with D possibly matching TRBD2 (5 bases). The CDR3 runs to 14 residues. Germline V gives CDR1 SGDLS, CDR2 YYNGEE. The V and J ends lost 0 bases and 4 bases respectively, with 11 bases between them. The CDR3 protein is CASSVGGREYEQYF. In DNA, the CDR3 is TGTGCCAGCAGCGTAGGAGGGAGAGAATACGAGCAGTACTTC.